This entry features one T cell receptor beta chain sequence. The target of this receptor is not known. It has no much larger one-base neighbor in the sample; base qualities were not kept. The data originate from a study of blood T cell repertoires in COVID-19 (dated by TCRdb to 2020 to 2021). Regarding the complete study: Samples covering the acute and convalescent phases of COVID-19 were provided by collaborators in the United States, Italy and Spain. The material from the prospective study consisted of cDNA or gDNA derived from T cells, B-cell-depleted T cells, or PBMCs. The dataset comprised deeply sampled blood TCRbeta repertoires from subjects exposed to, actively infected with, or recovered from COVID-19. The repertoires were released in a freely available public database meant as a resource for research on the immune response to SARS-CoV-2. The samples were drawn from two sources: the first 160 participants of the ongoing ImmuneRACE study, and over 950 subjects contributed by 6 global collaborators. Nearly every sample came with metadata listing a de-identified subject ID, COVID-19 status, age in years and sex. Where HLA class I and class II types were available, the types were taken from metadata supplied by the sample provider, not from assay-based typing. Here is what the overall study found, with its caveats: How much clinical and demographic metadata was included differed by source and by participant, and the metadata was provided uncurated.

In the prospective study, participants were about 18 to 95 years old, resided in about two dozen geographic areas of the United States, and were enrolled through a virtual design. In the prospective study, cohorts were assigned on the basis of participant-reported clinical history obtained from a screening survey and a study questionnaire. Recovered participants in ImmuneRACE Cohort 3 were defined as having two consecutive negative NP/OP PCR tests, clearance from a healthcare professional, or resolution of symptoms. In the prospective study, whole blood, serum and a nasopharyngeal or oropharyngeal swab were collected from each participant by mobile phlebotomists. Prospective study participants could optionally give additional blood draws and questionnaires over an approximately 2-month period. Blood samples from the prospective study were shipped frozen or at room temperature prior to DNA extraction.

In the germline V gene, CDR1 corresponds to KGHSH and CDR2 to LQKENI. From the cysteine through the phenylalanine, the CDR3 covers 14 amino acids. Only CDR3 DNA is held: 42 bases, read in frame from base 1. V is trimmed back by 6 bases and J by 13 bases, and the junction contains 11 bases that no gene match accounts for. TCRbeta CDR3 regions were amplified from genomic DNA by means of the immunoSEQ Assay, a bias-controlled multiplex PCR. The original methods were these. Nucleated cell counts per sample were estimated from amplification of reference gene primers within the assay. Sequence reads were collapsed and filtered to measure the absolute abundance of every unique TCRbeta CDR3 rearrangement. For each sample, productive Simpson clonality was calculated as the square root of Simpson's diversity index over productive rearrangements. Held by TCRdb, this immuneACCESS table contains in-frame sequences only and omits some clones. Under half of the omission traces to an unresolved V gene where checked; the cause of the rest is unknown. The V and J calls and clone size come from that table; D and trimming were worked out from the DNA. The sample profile shows approximately 470,000 clones; around 90% of them were found once. The ten largest clones represent under 0.85% of the sample.

The TCR originated in a woman aged 18-29 years who had recovered from COVID-19. The chain employs TRBV18 and TRBJ1-6; the junction holds 8 bases that match TRBD1. Sequences were obtained from PBMCs or T cells enriched from blood (not recorded which). The sequence in DNA is TGTGCCAGCTCCCTACAGGGGGAATCAGATCCCCTCCACTTT. Translated, this gives CASSLQGESDPLHF.